This T cell receptor beta chain was recorded in a study of OX40 agonist ivuxolimab in advanced cancers. Looked up from germline, CDR1 is SNHLY and CDR2 is FYNNEI. There are 17 residues in the CDR3. Trimming stripped 6 bases from V and 0 bases from J, with 18 bases between. Measured with immunoSEQ multiplex PCR; TCRdb has only the in-frame clones, and not every one. Of approximately 91,000 clones listed, roughly 84% are singletons. The V call is TRBV2, the J call TRBJ1-5; D not resolved. The input for sequencing was CD4+ or CD8+ T cells sorted from blood, taken in a trial of the OX40 agonist ivuxolimab. The TCR comes from an adult with an advanced solid tumor such as melanoma, head and neck, liver or kidney cancer. DNA for the CDR3: TGTGCCAGCAGACTCGTACAGCGCCGCTATAGCAATCAGCCCCAGCATTTT. Translation gives CASRLVQRRYSNQPQHF.